The 23 T cell receptor beta chains below were found in one sample sequenced in a study of radiation and T cells in renal cell carcinoma. Indicated time point: blood 4 weeks post-SBRT, at nephrectomy. Noted treatment: 15 Gy SBRT to primary tumor, nephrectomy 4 weeks later. Measured with immunoSEQ multiplex PCR; TCRdb has only the in-frame clones, and not every one. Here the sample spans around 170,000 clones, 88% being singletons. Sequencing used blood, obtained from a patient whose treatment included radiotherapy and nephrectomy. The receptors derive from a woman aged 45-65 years with renal cell carcinoma.

The rearrangement joins TRBV10-1 to TRBJ2-7; D unclear. In germline, CDR1 is WNHNN, CDR2 SYGVQD (reference sequence). This CDR3 comprises 12 residues. Trimming left V 6 bases short and J 6 bases short, with 12 bases between. The CDR3 bases are TGCGCCAGCAGGGGTCCCGCCGGCGAGCAGTACTTC. Amino acids: CASRGPAGEQYF.

V is TRBV4-2 and J is TRBJ1-6; D may be TRBD1 (5 bases). Between the trimmed V and J ends, which lost 2 bases and 10 bases, there was a span of 15 bases. Per the germline V gene, CDR1 is LGHNA and CDR2 is YNFKEQ. CDR3 length: 15 residues. The CDR3: CASSQSMGVSSPLHF. The CDR3 DNA reads TGTGCCAGCAGCCAATCTATGGGGGTGAGCTCACCCCTCCACTTT.

The chain carries TRBV5-6 and TRBJ2-6; 10 bases fit TRBD2. Trimming at V came to 4 bases and at J to 1 base, leaving 11 bases not matched to a gene. Germline V gives CDR1 SGHDT, CDR2 YYEEEE. There are 19 residues in the CDR3. The CDR3 DNA reads as TGTGCCAGCAGCCCGAAACCTAGCGGGGGTATTTCTGGGGCCAACGTCCTGACTTTC. Translated: CASSPKPSGGISGANVLTF.

This chain uses TRBV29-1 with TRBJ1-1; weak D call: TRBD1 (5 bases). Germline V gene data show CDR1 as SQVTM and CDR2 as ANQGSEA. Trimming took off 7 bases at V and 0 bases at J, with 15 bases between the two ends. This CDR3 is built from 14 residues. CDR3 residues: CSGGTQHMNTEAFF. DNA for the CDR3: TGCAGCGGTGGGACTCAACACATGAACACTGAAGCTTTCTTT.

CDR3 loop: CASSGTGTGNTIYF. CDR3 in DNA: TGTGCCAGCAGCGGGACAGGGACTGGAAACACCATATATTTT. V is TRBV11-1 and J is TRBJ1-3; the match to TRBD1 covers 9 bases. The germline CDR1 and CDR2 sequences are SGHAT and FQDESV (reference sequence). The CDR3 extends over 14 amino acids. V shed 5 bases and J 2 bases; nucleotides not matched to a gene: 1.

The chain is built from TRBV4-3 and TRBJ2-7; D perhaps matches TRBD1 (6 bases). The germline CDR1 and CDR2 sequences are LGHNA and YSLEER. The V end was cut by 3 bases, the J end by 0 bases, with 15 bases between. CDR3 length equals 16 residues. The DNA for the CDR3 is TGCGCCAGCAGCCACGCGGACAGAAGGAGCTCCTACGAGCAGTACTTC. Translated: CASSHADRRSSYEQYF.

This clone has a handful of counts. The V call is TRBV14, the J call TRBJ2-2; TRBD1 matches at 7 bases. V lost 4 bases, J lost 7 bases, and 3 bases stayed unmatched. The CDR3 totals 13 residues. Germline values: CDR1 SGHDN, CDR2 FVKESK. The CDR3 region has the DNA TGTGCCAGCAGCCCACAGGGGATCGGGGAGCTGTTTTTT. Translating gives CASSPQGIGELFF.

This chain joins TRBV19 and TRBJ2-2; D is ambiguous. Germline CDR1 and CDR2: LNHDA and SQIVND (reference sequence). This CDR3 region has 13 residues. V dropped 0 bases and J dropped 7 bases, with 6 bases sitting between them. The CDR3 DNA follows: TGTGCCAGTAGTATAGATTGGAGCGGGGAGCTGTTTTTT. Its protein product is CASSIDWSGELFF.

This rearrangement joins TRBV18 to TRBJ1-4, with 7 positions matching TRBD1. Germline CDR1 is KGHSH and CDR2 is LQKENI. The length of the CDR3 is 17 residues. V lost 3 bases and J lost 0; bases outside the gene matches: 7. This chain's CDR3 is CASSPYRGGTTNEKLFF. CDR3 nucleotides: TGTGCCAGCTCACCCTACAGGGGCGGAACAACTAATGAAAAACTGTTTTTT.

The CDR3 DNA reads as TGTGCCTGGAGTACCGGACAGGGTGATGTCTATGGCTACACCTTC. Encoded protein: CAWSTGQGDVYGYTF. The J gene is TRBJ1-2, the V gene TRBV30; TRBD1 matches 8 bases. V shed 2 bases and J 4 bases; nucleotides not matched to a gene: 9. The CDR3 runs 15 residues. Germline lookup yields CDR1 GTSNPN and CDR2 SVGIG (reference sequence). The whole variable domain, remainder taken from reference TRBV30 and TRBJ1-2, is SQTIHQWPATLVQPVGSPLSLECTVEGTSNPNLYWYRQAAGRGLQLLFYSVGIGQISSEVPQNLSASRPQDRQFILSSKKLLLSDSGFYLCAWSTGQGDVYGYTFGSGTRLTVV.

The V and J genes are TRBV21-1 and TRBJ2-1. TRBV21-1 counts as a pseudogene. The CDR3 is 15 residues long. The CDR3 protein is CASSKAKYSYNEQFF. CDR3 DNA sequence: TGTGCCAGCAGCAAAGCGAAGTACTCCTACAATGAGCAGTTCTTC.

J is TRBJ2-7 and V is TRBV10-2; D is undetermined. The CDR3 runs to 12 residues. With 2 bases removed from V and 2 bases from J, the gap between germline ends came to 4 bases. The germline gives CDR1 WSHSY, CDR2 SAAADI. CDR3 DNA: TGCGCCAGCAGTGAGAAGGCCTACGAGCAGTACTTC. It specifies CASSEKAYEQYF.

This rearrangement joins TRBV7-2 to TRBJ2-7; the D gene is possibly TRBD2 (6 bases). Germline V gene data show CDR1 as SGHTA and CDR2 as FQGNSA. The CDR3 runs to 16 residues. The ends were cut back, 5 bases at V and 0 bases at J, with 17 bases in the middle. In DNA form, the CDR3 reads TGTGCCAGCAGCCAAGAGGGAGGCTTAGGCTCCTACGAGCAGTACTTC. Encoded protein: CASSQEGGLGSYEQYF.

This sequence joins TRBV2 and TRBJ1-6, with unresolved D. Trimming cost V 6 bases and J 0 bases, with 6 bases left between them. The CDR3 contains 14 residues. The germline CDR1 and CDR2 sequences are SNHLY and FYNNEI. In DNA form, the CDR3 reads TGTGCCAGCAGATCGAGCTCCTATAATTCACCCCTCCACTTT. It codes for CASRSSSYNSPLHF.

This clone occurred once. The rearrangement links TRBV5-6 to TRBJ2-5, with D unresolved. This CDR3 region has 14 residues. CDR1 and CDR2 (germline): SGHDT, YYEEEE. Trimming cost V 2 bases and J 5 bases, with 13 bases left between them. The CDR3 protein is CASSLVPLPETQYF. The CDR3 region has the DNA TGTGCCAGCAGCTTAGTCCCCCTCCCGGAGACCCAGTACTTC.

In this sample, this clone turned up a few times. The CDR3 is CASSTGVTVSGNTIYF. CDR3 sequence (DNA): TGTGCCAGCTCCACCGGTGTAACAGTCTCTGGAAACACCATATATTTT. The rearrangement links TRBV18 to TRBJ1-3; no clear D. Germline lookup yields CDR1 KGHSH and CDR2 LQKENI. V shed 6 bases and J shed 0 bases, with 15 bases lying between them. CDR3 length: 16 residues.

This chain connects TRBV7-2 to TRBJ1-1; 9 nucleotides align to TRBD1. V gave up 5 bases and J gave up 8 bases; unmatched junction bases: 3. Germline V gives CDR1 SGHTA, CDR2 FQGNSA. The CDR3 length is 12 residues. DNA for the CDR3: TGTGCCAGCAGCCTGGACAGGGGAGAAGCTTTCTTT. Its protein is CASSLDRGEAFF.

This clone was counted a single time. The chain carries TRBV9 and TRBJ1-2, with D possibly being TRBD1 (6 bases). The V gene lost 0 bases and the J gene lost 4 bases, with 13 bases spanning the gap. Germline assignment: CDR1 SGDLS and CDR2 YYNGEE. CDR3 length equals 15 residues. CDR3 nucleotides: TGTGCCAGCAGCGTAGAACAGGGTGGTGGCTATGGCTACACCTTC. It codes for CASSVEQGGGYGYTF.

The J gene is TRBJ1-5, the V gene TRBV6-1, with 7 bases aligning to TRBD1. V shed 4 bases, J shed 6 bases, and the junction held 6 bases outside the gene matches. Germline V gene lookup returns CDR1 MNHNS and CDR2 SASEGT. The CDR3 is made up of 14 amino acids. The CDR3 DNA follows: TGTGCCAGCAGTGGCGTAAACAGGGGTCAGCCCCAGCATTTT. As protein: CASSGVNRGQPQHF.

J is TRBJ2-7 and V is TRBV20-1; no reliable D call. Trimming shortened V by 3 bases and J by 2 bases, and 5 bases separated the two germline ends. The CDR3 is 11 residues long. Germline V gene lookup returns CDR1 DFQATT and CDR2 SNEGSKA (reference sequence). The CDR3 DNA reads as TGCAGTGCTAGCGTGACCTACGAGCAGTACTTC. It codes for CSASVTYEQYF.

Remarks on this clone: This CDR3 is also generated by other DNA sequences in the sample. V and J are TRBV19 and TRBJ2-7; D possibly corresponds to TRBD2 (6 bases). CDR1 and CDR2 from the germline V gene are LNHDA and SQIVND (reference sequence). Trimming shortened V by 3 bases and J by 0 bases, and 9 bases separated the two germline ends. The CDR3 has 14 residues. The CDR3, as DNA: TGTGCCAGTAGTATTGGGGGGAGCTCCTACGAGCAGTACTTC. Amino acid sequence: CASSIGGSSYEQYF.

The gene calls are TRBV10-3 and TRBJ1-2, with TRBD1 matching 9 bases. Germline CDR1 ENHRY, CDR2 SYGVKD. V lost 7 bases, J lost 2 bases, and 11 bases stayed unmatched. The CDR3 loop spans 16 amino acids. The CDR3, as DNA: TGTGCCATCACTTCCACCCCACAGGGGGCGAACTATGGCTACACCTTC. Protein sequence: CAITSTPQGANYGYTF.

The chain couples TRBV7-2 to TRBJ2-3; 8 bases are a match to TRBD2. With 3 bases clipped from V and 2 bases from J, the junction kept 4 bases outside the gene matches. CDR1 is SGHTA, CDR2 FQGNSA, per germline. This CDR3 is 15 amino acids long. The CDR3, as DNA: TGTGCCAGCAGCTTTCGGGGGGGCATCACAGATACGCAGTATTTT. Translating it yields CASSFRGGITDTQYF.